A single sample gave rise to the 25 T cell receptor beta chains below, sequenced in a study of OX40 agonist ivuxolimab in advanced cancers. The protocol used for the library was the immunoSEQ multiplex PCR assay. The table was pulled from immuneACCESS by TCRdb, which kept in-frame rearrangements only. Such tables lose some clones; where checked, under half of the loss comes from unresolved V genes, and the rest has no known cause. The sample profile shows approximately 94,000 clones; around nine tenths of them were found once. The ten biggest clones cover 0.81% of the sample. Here the sequenced sample was CD4+ or CD8+ T cells sorted from blood, taken in a trial of the OX40 agonist ivuxolimab. These receptors originate from an adult with an advanced solid tumor such as melanoma, head and neck, liver or kidney cancer.

The chain joins TRBV27 to TRBJ2-7, with 8 bases identical to TRBD1. V lost 6 bases and J lost 5; bases outside the gene matches: 9. Germline CDR1 MNHEY, CDR2 SMNVEV (reference sequence). The CDR3 spans 14 residues. The CDR3 is CASSPTGVSHEQYF. The CDR3 DNA is TGTGCCAGCAGCCCGACAGGGGTGTCCCACGAGCAGTACTTC.

The V and J genes are TRBV21-1 and TRBJ1-1; the DNA was not used to check the table's D call, TRBD1. TRBV21-1 is labeled a pseudogene. The CDR3 has 16 residues. CDR3 in amino acids: CASTADRGQISTEAFF. Here the CDR3 DNA reads TGTGCCAGCACCGCAGACAGGGGGCAAATCAGCACTGAAGCTTTCTTT.

V and J are TRBV5-1 and TRBJ2-7, with 7 bases aligning to TRBD2. Unmatched junction bases numbered 7, after V lost 4 bases and J lost 6 bases. From germline, CDR1 is SGHRS and CDR2 YFSETQ. The CDR3 runs to 13 residues. The CDR3 DNA reads TGCGCCAGCAGCGGTCGCAGGGAGGGCGAGCAGTACTTC. This translates into CASSGRREGEQYF.

The V gene is TRBV6-5, the J gene TRBJ2-7; 11 bases align to TRBD2. Germline V gene data show CDR1 as MNHEY and CDR2 as SVGAGI. The V gene end was trimmed by 2 bases and the J gene end by 3 bases; junction bases not matched to a gene: 0. The CDR3 is 14 amino acids. DNA for the CDR3: TGTGCCAGCAGTTACGGACTAGCGGGCTACGAGCAGTACTTC. Amino acids: CASSYGLAGYEQYF.

The chain carries TRBV29-1 and TRBJ2-7; TRBD2 aligns across 9 bases. The CDR3 extends over 12 amino acids. The V segment lost 4 bases and the J segment 5 bases; nucleotides outside the gene matches: 3. Germline V gene lookup returns CDR1 SQVTM and CDR2 ANQGSEA. CDR3 sequence (DNA): TGCAGCGTTGTAGCGGGAGACCACGAGCAGTACTTC. Encoded protein: CSVVAGDHEQYF.

The rearrangement links TRBV6-5 to TRBJ1-2; unclear D gene. The germline V gene encodes CDR1 MNHEY and CDR2 SVGAGI. This CDR3 comprises 13 residues. V lost 5 bases and J 8 bases, leaving 15 bases between the germline ends. CDR3 protein: CASSPRAEWGYTF. The DNA of the CDR3 is TGTGCCAGCAGTCCACGGGCTGAGTGGGGCTACACCTTC.

The chain has TRBV29-1 and TRBJ2-2; D call uncertain. V was cut by 8 bases and J by 2 bases, with 9 bases left in between. The CDR3 has 12 amino acids. In germline, CDR1 is SQVTM, CDR2 ANQGSEA. CDR3 residues: CSSNSNTGELFF. CDR3 nucleotide sequence: TGCAGCTCAAATTCTAACACCGGGGAGCTGTTTTTT.

The chain links TRBV7-8 to TRBJ1-5; TRBD1 matches 7 bases. The V segment lost 5 bases and the J segment 0 bases; nucleotides outside the gene matches: 7. CDR1 is SGHVS and CDR2 is FQNEAQ in the germline V gene. There are 16 residues in the CDR3. CDR3: CASSRDSLTSNQPQHF. CDR3 DNA: TGTGCCAGCAGCCGGGACAGCCTAACTAGCAATCAGCCCCAGCATTTT.

The J gene is TRBJ2-7, the V gene TRBV11-2, with 13 bases aligning to TRBD2. Germline V CDR1 and CDR2: SGHAT, FQNNGV. J lost 5 bases, V lost 5 bases, and 9 bases had no gene match. This CDR3 is 16 amino acids long. CDR3 sequence (DNA): TGTGCCAGCAGCATCCTACTAGCGGGAGGGCCGCACGAGCAGTACTTC. Its translation: CASSILLAGGPHEQYF. Looking up the rest from reference TRBV11-2 and TRBJ2-7 gives the full variable domain: EAGVAQSPRYKIIEKRQSVAFWCNPISGHATLYWYQQILGQGPKLLIQFQNNGVVDDSQLPKDRFSAERLKGVDSTLKIQPAKLEDSAVYLCASSILLAGGPHEQYFGPGTRLTVT.

The V call is TRBV9, the J call TRBJ1-2; 8 bases are shared with TRBD1. Looked up from germline, CDR1 is SGDLS and CDR2 is YYNGEE. V lost 3 bases and J lost 6; bases outside the gene matches: 10. This CDR3 region has 15 residues. The CDR3 DNA follows: TGTGCCAGCAGCGCCTTGACAGGGGACACCGATGGCTACACCTTC. Translation: CASSALTGDTDGYTF.

The V and J genes are TRBV7-8 and TRBJ1-5; D might be TRBD1 (5 bases). The CDR3 length is 17 residues. The V gene's germline CDR1 is SGHVS and CDR2 FQNEAQ. The ends were cut back, 5 bases at V and 2 bases at J, with 19 bases in the middle. The DNA of the CDR3 is TGTGCCAGCAGCCCGGGGGTGGGGCCCGGGGGCAATCAGCCCCAGCATTTT. This translates into CASSPGVGPGGNQPQHF. Together with reference TRBV7-8 and TRBJ1-5, the CDR3 gives the full variable domain: GAGVSQSPRYKVAKRGQDVALRCDPISGHVSLFWYQQALGQGPEFLTYFQNEAQLDKSGLPSDRFFAERPEGSVSTLKIQRTQQEDSAVYLCASSPGVGPGGNQPQHFGDGTRLSIL.

The chain combines TRBV4-2 with TRBJ2-2, with D perhaps TRBD2 (6 bases). Trimming took 4 bases from V and 4 from J, leaving 16 bases between them. In germline, CDR1 is LGHNA, CDR2 YNFKEQ. This CDR3 region has 16 residues. The CDR3 DNA reads as TGTGCCAGCAGCCCTGGGCGGGACTCTATCACCGGGGAGCTGTTTTTT. This encodes CASSPGRDSITGELFF.

The chain is built from TRBV10-3 and TRBJ1-3; 8 positions match TRBD1. Germline V gene data show CDR1 as ENHRY and CDR2 as SYGVKD. This CDR3 region has 19 residues. Trimming cost V 2 bases and J 7 bases; bases outside gene matches: 19. The DNA of the CDR3 is TGTGCCATCAGTGAGCTTATCTCGCAGGGGGCAGTTGGGTTCAACACCATATATTTT. It is translated as CAISELISQGAVGFNTIYF.

The V gene is TRBV6-5, the J gene TRBJ1-2; D gene unclear. The CDR3 spans 15 residues. V shed 6 bases and J shed 4 bases, with 18 bases lying between them. Germline CDR1 MNHEY, CDR2 SVGAGI. The CDR3 is CASRDPGRQGYGYTF. DNA of the CDR3: TGTGCCAGCAGGGACCCGGGCAGGCAAGGCTATGGCTACACCTTC.

The genes are TRBV5-6 and TRBJ2-2; 7 nucleotides line up with TRBD2. Trimming removed 6 bases from V and 4 bases from J; junction bases left unmatched: 12. This CDR3 contains 16 residues. Germline V CDR1 and CDR2: SGHDT, YYEEEE. CDR3 amino acids: CASTLLGGRPTGELFF. CDR3 nucleotides: TGTGCCAGCACCCTTTTAGGCGGGAGACCCACCGGGGAGCTGTTTTTT.

The CDR3 DNA sequence: TGTGCCAGCAGTTACTCCAGTAACCAAGAGACCCAGTACTTC. It yields the protein CASSYSSNQETQYF. The rearrangement links TRBV6-6 to TRBJ2-5; no clear D. In germline, CDR1 is MNHNY, CDR2 SVGAGI (reference sequence). The ends were cut back, 0 bases at V and 0 bases at J, with 5 bases in the middle. The CDR3 loop spans 14 amino acids.

This chain joins TRBV29-1 and TRBJ2-3; 8 bases are a match to TRBD1. The germline V gene has CDR1 SQVTM and CDR2 ANQGSEA. The CDR3 sequence is 14 residues long. V shed 6 bases, J shed 3 bases, and the junction held 8 bases outside the gene matches. Here the CDR3 DNA reads TGCAGCGTCTCCCGACAGGGGAGGACAGATACGCAGTATTTT. Amino acid sequence: CSVSRQGRTDTQYF.

V usage is TRBV27 and J usage is TRBJ2-3; 14 nucleotides align to TRBD2. Trimming removed 0 bases from V and 4 bases from J; junction bases left unmatched: 6. The CDR3 runs 18 residues. Germline values: CDR1 MNHEY, CDR2 SMNVEV (reference sequence). The CDR3 spells CASSLSRTSGGRADTQYF. The CDR3 region has the DNA TGTGCCAGCAGTTTATCGCGGACTAGCGGGGGGCGGGCAGATACGCAGTATTTT.

Regarding this clone: The junction departs from germline at one end; a sequencing error may be responsible. The chain links TRBV9 to TRBJ2-5, with D possibly TRBD2 on 5 matching bases. Germline values: CDR1 SGDLS, CDR2 YYNGEE. The CDR3 has 15 residues. The CDR3: CASSVGTGIQGTQYF. CDR3 nucleotides: TGTGCCAGCAGCGTAGGAACGGGGATCCAAGGGACCCAGTACTTC.

The chain joins TRBV6-5 to TRBJ2-7; D is possibly TRBD2 (5 bases). The CDR3 has 13 amino acids. V was cut by 0 bases and J by 6 bases, with 9 bases left in between. Per germline, CDR1 MNHEY and CDR2 SVGAGI. The CDR3, as DNA: TGTGCCAGCAGTTACTCGAGAGGGTTCGAGCAGTACTTC. It translates to CASSYSRGFEQYF.

The V gene is TRBV14, the J gene TRBJ2-2; D remains ambiguous. CDR1 and CDR2 from the germline V gene are SGHDN and FVKESK. V lost 1 base and J lost 7, with 7 bases in between. The CDR3 is made up of 13 amino acids. CDR3 amino acids: CASSQGRHGELFF. Written as DNA, the CDR3 is TGTGCCAGCAGCCAAGGCAGGCACGGGGAGCTGTTTTTT.

This chain links TRBV19 with TRBJ1-2; 9 bases are a match to TRBD1. The CDR3 length is 16 residues. Germline V gene lookup returns CDR1 LNHDA and CDR2 SQIVND (reference sequence). With 7 bases clipped from V and 8 bases from J, the junction kept 17 bases outside the gene matches. DNA for the CDR3: TGTGCCAGTAACACCCCGGGACAGGGACCTCGAAGAGGCTACACCTTC. It specifies CASNTPGQGPRRGYTF.

This clone was seen once. The chain is built from TRBV19 and TRBJ2-4; D is undetermined. From germline, CDR1 is LNHDA and CDR2 SQIVND (reference sequence). The CDR3 consists of 20 residues. Deletions cut 2 bases from V and 1 base from J, with 24 bases between. CDR3 protein: CASSISRASAPDAAKNIQYF. CDR3 nucleotide sequence: TGTGCCAGTAGTATAAGTCGGGCCTCCGCCCCAGACGCGGCCAAAAACATTCAGTACTTC.

The J gene is TRBJ2-1, the V gene TRBV6-5, with 11 bases aligning to TRBD2. V shed 6 bases, J shed 4 bases, and the junction held 5 bases outside the gene matches. The CDR3 has 15 amino acids. Germline V gives CDR1 MNHEY, CDR2 SVGAGI. The CDR3 DNA reads TGTGCCAGCAGCCGGGGACTAGCGGAATACAATGAGCAGTTCTTC. It translates to CASSRGLAEYNEQFF.

The sample holds a few counts of this clone. The chain joins TRBV6-4 to TRBJ2-2; the D is unclear. V was cut by 0 bases and J by 7 bases, with 6 bases left in between. Germline CDR1 and CDR2: MRHNA and SNTAGT. The CDR3 consists of 13 residues. The CDR3 loop reads CASSDSRIGELFF. CDR3 bases: TGTGCCAGCAGTGACTCCCGTATCGGGGAGCTGTTTTTT.